This record covers a single TCR beta chain. Its target antigen remains unknown. One end of the junction does not line up with germline, which may come from a read error. Libraries were built with PCR. The sequencer was an Illumina HiSeq 2500. To reduce PCR and sequencing biases, unique molecular identifiers were incorporated into the TCR beta cDNA libraries. Approximately 500,000 cDNA molecules were obtained for every 1 to 10 million input T cells, so each molecule roughly corresponded to one T cell. The same protocol used for the earlier healthy control dataset was applied to prepare and sequence the patient libraries. Samples belonging to the same batch were prepared together, multiplexed and sequenced on a shared HiSeq lane. The original methods were these. MIGEC handled the raw barcoded reads, throwing out single-read molecular identifier groups before consensus assembly and CDR3 extraction. Clonotype tables were post-analysed with VDJtools, normalizing diversity by down-sampling all datasets to the smallest sample size. In repertoire overlap clustering, CDR3 amino acid sequences, but not nucleotide sequences, were matched to correct batch-related cross-sample contamination. In TCRdb, the public reads were trimmed at Q25 with fastp and aligned with MiXCR, with productive beta chains retained. Each record represents a unique CDR3 protein, reported with the most common genes and DNA among its rows. TCRdb's processing, not the study's, gives the V and J calls here. The sample table lists hundreds of thousands of distinct CDR3 sequences, roughly 50% of them with a count of one. Together, the top ten hold 4% to 5.5% of the sample.

TCR beta repertoires were profiled from peripheral blood of 13 young patients with multiple sclerosis to demonstrate the VDJtools post-analysis software. The multiple sclerosis patients were children and adolescents ranging in age from roughly 6 to 15 years. This entry belongs to a study of post-analysis software for immune sequencing data (dated by TCRdb to between 2015 and 2017). Background on the whole study: Disease courses on record covered relapsing-remitting, secondary progressive and progressive-relapsing multiple sclerosis, though some patients had no subtype annotation. Patient repertoires were compared against around twelve previously published healthy control repertoires from donors aged 6 to 25 years. A subset of samples was prepared in parallel using single-end sample barcoding, then pooled and co-amplified after Illumina adapter ligation. The research as a whole found: Significantly lower normalized Chao1 diversity was found in multiple sclerosis patients than in controls, suggesting substantial peripheral T-cell clonal expansion. The control group was slightly older than the multiple sclerosis patient group. Strong co-clustering of samples prepared in the same batch was shown by direct clustering with F measure, prompting a batch-effect correction. Significantly higher frequencies in patients than in controls were found for roughly five TRBV segments, including TRBV5-6, TRBV5-1 and TRBV20-1.

From the cysteine up to the phenylalanine, the CDR3 has a length of 15 residues. Only the CDR3 DNA stays, 45 bases, in frame from base 1. The germline V gene (reference sequence) yields SSHAT for CDR1 and FNYEAQ for CDR2. Sequencing used blood. The chain is made from TRBV7-7 and TRBJ2-5; 10 central nucleotides agree with TRBD2. This clonotype was sampled from a girl under 18 with multiple sclerosis. The base sequence is TGTGCTAGCAGCTTAGGGGCTAGCGGGAGTGAGACCCAGTACTTC. It translates to CASSLGASGSETQYF. Here the CDR3 is joined to the reference TRBV7-7 and TRBJ2-5 genes, and the full variable domain is: GAGVSQSPRYKVTKRGQDVTLRCDPISSHATLYWYQQALGQGPEFLTYFNYEAQPDKSGLPSDRFSAERPEGSISTLTIQRTEQRDSAMYRCASSLGASGSETQYFGPGTRLLVL.